The rows below give T cell receptor beta chains drawn from one sample of a study of cytotoxic CD8 clonotypes in ibrutinib-treated CLL. The data were produced by immunoSEQ multiplex PCR, yet TCRdb's version contains in-frame clones alone and is incomplete. The sample lists about 140,000 clones, 85% to 95% occurring once. This sample comprised PBMCs, obtained after 12 months of ibrutinib treatment. The receptors come from a human donor with chronic lymphocytic leukemia. Each CDR3 is given with its conserved first and last residue. D genes are given only for firm matches. Size tells how often a clone was seen (once, few, many) or the class of an expanded clone, and some rows leave it out.

j_call,v_call,d_call,clone_size,cdr3_aa,cdr3_nt
TRBJ2-1,TRBV2,-,-,CARLGRNNEQFF,TGTGCCCGGTTGGGACGTAACAATGAGCAGTTCTTC
TRBJ2-1,TRBV9,-,-,CASSGLGASSYNEQFF,TGTGCCAGCAGCGGCCTTGGGGCTAGCTCCTACAATGAGCAGTTCTTC
TRBJ1-1,TRBV7-9,-,-,CASRGKNTEAFF,TGTGCCAGCAGGGGTAAGAACACTGAAGCTTTCTTT
TRBJ2-7,TRBV4-3,TRBD2,-,CASSQELAGDNEQYF,TGCGCCAGCAGCCAGGAACTAGCGGGAGACAACGAGCAGTACTTC
TRBJ1-4,TRBV4-1,-,-,CASSQLPSHSLNEKLFF,TGCGCCAGCAGCCAGCTTCCCTCCCACAGCCTTAATGAAAAACTGTTTTTT
TRBJ1-1,TRBV5-1,-,-,CASRHSRAQNTEAFF,TGCGCCAGCAGACACTCGAGGGCACAGAACACTGAAGCTTTCTTT
TRBJ2-3,TRBV5-1,TRBD1,-,CASRVGGQGISTDTQYF,TGCGCCAGCAGAGTCGGGGGACAGGGAATAAGCACAGATACGCAGTATTTT
TRBJ2-1,TRBV4-3,-,-,CASSQANPAGEQFF,TGCGCCAGCAGCCAAGCTAACCCCGCTGGGGAGCAGTTCTTC
TRBJ2-1,TRBV30,TRBD2,-,CAWTKTSGRAWFF,TGTGCCTGGACTAAGACTAGCGGGAGGGCCTGGTTCTTC
TRBJ2-5,TRBV5-1,-,-,CASSLVGRSTEYF,TGCGCCAGCAGCTTGGTAGGTCGAAGTACCGAGTACTTC
TRBJ2-5,TRBV7-5,-,-,CASSVGATSLVQETQYF,TGTGCCAGCAGCGTAGGGGCGACTTCGCTAGTCCAAGAGACCCAGTACTTC
TRBJ2-5,TRBV20-1,-,once,CSARAVETQYF,TGCAGTGCTAGAGCCGTAGAGACCCAGTACTTC
TRBJ2-2,TRBV5-1,TRBD1,-,CASSLRSALGTGFTGELFF,TGCGCCAGCAGCTTAAGGTCGGCCCTCGGGACAGGGTTCACCGGGGAGCTGTTTTTT
TRBJ1-3,TRBV19,-,-,CASSMGVSGNTIYF,TGTGCCAGTAGTATGGGGGTATCTGGAAACACCATATATTTT
TRBJ2-3,TRBV28,TRBD1,-,CASSWGTATDTQYF,TGTGCCAGCAGTTGGGGGACAGCCACAGATACGCAGTATTTT
TRBJ2-1,TRBV12-5,-,-,CASARDIEDNEQFF,TGTGCTAGTGCCCGGGATATCGAGGACAATGAGCAGTTCTTC
TRBJ1-1,TRBV18,-,-,CASSPPREEVIGAFF,TGTGCCAGCTCACCACCTCGTGAGGAAGTTATTGGAGCTTTCTTT
TRBJ1-5,TRBV28,-,-,CASSETGFNQPQHF,TGTGCCAGCAGTGAAACAGGGTTTAATCAGCCCCAGCATTTT
TRBJ2-2,TRBV7-3,-,-,CASSLRPPGELFF,TGTGCCAGCAGCTTAAGACCCCCCGGGGAGCTGTTTTTT
TRBJ1-5,TRBV2,TRBD1,-,CASRGGTGRHQPQHF,TGTGCCAGCAGGGGGGGGACAGGGAGACATCAGCCCCAGCATTTT
TRBJ2-7,TRBV14,-,-,CASSQAAGQNYEQYF,TGTGCCAGCAGCCAAGCCGCGGGACAGAACTACGAGCAGTACTTC
TRBJ2-7,TRBV2,-,few,CASSIQGLYEQYF,TGTGCCAGCAGTATACAGGGACTCTACGAGCAGTACTTC
TRBJ2-1,TRBV11-1,TRBD2,-,CASSPSGRLAVYEQFF,TGTGCCAGCAGCCCTAGCGGGAGGTTGGCTGTGTATGAGCAGTTCTTC
TRBJ1-1,TRBV25-1,TRBD1,-,CASSDRGLNEAFF,TGTGCCAGCAGTGACAGGGGGCTCAATGAAGCTTTCTTT